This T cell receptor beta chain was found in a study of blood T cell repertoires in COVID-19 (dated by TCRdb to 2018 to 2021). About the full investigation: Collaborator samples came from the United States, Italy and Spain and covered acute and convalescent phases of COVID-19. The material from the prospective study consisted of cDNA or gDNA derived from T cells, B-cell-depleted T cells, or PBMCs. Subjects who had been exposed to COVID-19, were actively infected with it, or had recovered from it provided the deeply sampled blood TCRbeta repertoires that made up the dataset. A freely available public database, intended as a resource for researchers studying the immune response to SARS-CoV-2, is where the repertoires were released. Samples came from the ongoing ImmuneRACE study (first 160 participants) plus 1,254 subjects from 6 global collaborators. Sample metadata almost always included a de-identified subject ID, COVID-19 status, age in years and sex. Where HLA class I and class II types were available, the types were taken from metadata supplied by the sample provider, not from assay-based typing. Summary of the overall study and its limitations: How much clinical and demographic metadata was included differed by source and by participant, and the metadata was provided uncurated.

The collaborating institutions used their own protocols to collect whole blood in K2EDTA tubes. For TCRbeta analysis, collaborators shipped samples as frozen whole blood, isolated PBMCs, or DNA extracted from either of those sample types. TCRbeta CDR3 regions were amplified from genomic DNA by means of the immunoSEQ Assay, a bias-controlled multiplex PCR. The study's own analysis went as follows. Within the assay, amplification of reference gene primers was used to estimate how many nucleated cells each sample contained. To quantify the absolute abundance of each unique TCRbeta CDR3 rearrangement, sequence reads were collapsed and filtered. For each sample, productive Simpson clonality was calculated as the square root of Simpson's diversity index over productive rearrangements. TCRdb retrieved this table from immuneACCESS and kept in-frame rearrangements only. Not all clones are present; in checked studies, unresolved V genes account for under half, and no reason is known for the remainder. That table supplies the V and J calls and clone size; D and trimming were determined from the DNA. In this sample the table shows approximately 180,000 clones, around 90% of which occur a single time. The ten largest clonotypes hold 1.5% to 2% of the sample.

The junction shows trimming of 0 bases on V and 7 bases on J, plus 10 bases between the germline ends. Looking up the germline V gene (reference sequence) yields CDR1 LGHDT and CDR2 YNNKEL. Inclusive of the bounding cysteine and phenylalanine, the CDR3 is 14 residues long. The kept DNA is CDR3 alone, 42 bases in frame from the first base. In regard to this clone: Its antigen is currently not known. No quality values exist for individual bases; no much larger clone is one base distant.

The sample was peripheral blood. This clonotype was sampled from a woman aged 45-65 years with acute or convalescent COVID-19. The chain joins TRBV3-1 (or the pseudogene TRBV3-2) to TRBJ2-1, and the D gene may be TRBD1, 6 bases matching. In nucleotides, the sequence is TGTGCCAGCAGCCAAGACGGTAGGGGGAATGAGCAGTTCTTC. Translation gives CASSQDGRGNEQFF.